The 25 T cell receptor beta chains given below trace back to one sample, sequenced in a study of Graves' ophthalmopathy and Graves' hyperthyroidism. Researchers took RNA transcripts and amplified TCR beta CDR3 regions from them. First-round RT-PCR with HTBI primers preceded a second-round multiplex PCR. One entry per CDR3 protein, called by TCRdb with MiXCR from the multiplex PCR reads. The repertoire includes a few hundred thousand distinct CDR3 sequences, around a fifth of them detected once, and under 3% sits in the top ten. The sequenced sample consisted of peripheral blood. These receptors were obtained from a woman aged 18-29 years with stable Graves' hyperthyroidism.

This clonotype was seen at least ten times. In DNA form, the CDR3 reads TGCAGCGTTGAGGGACTAGCGGTACAAGAGACCCAGTACTTC. Translation: CSVEGLAVQETQYF. The chain has TRBV29-1 and TRBJ2-5, with 11 bases that match TRBD2. The ends lost 3 bases at V and 2 bases at J; junction bases unmatched: 2. The germline V gene has CDR1 SQVTM and CDR2 ANQGSEA. The CDR3 has 14 amino acids.

The rearrangement uses TRBV2 and TRBJ1-1, with 9 nucleotides matching TRBD1. CDR1 SNHLY and CDR2 FYNNEI come from the germline V gene. Unmatched junction bases numbered 6, after V lost 10 bases and J lost 0 bases. There are 14 residues in the CDR3. Here the CDR3 DNA reads TGTGCCACCAAACAGGGGGCGATGAACACTGAAGCTTTCTTT. Protein product: CATKQGAMNTEAFF.

This clonotype was detected once. The V gene is TRBV12-3 or TRBV12-4, the J gene TRBJ1-2; a weak D match, TRBD1 (6 bases). Deletions cut 5 bases from V and 9 bases from J, with 13 bases between. This CDR3 comprises 12 residues. The CDR3 spells CASSLPDRSYTF. The CDR3 nucleotides are TGTGCCAGCAGTCTACCGGACAGAAGCTACACCTTC.

The table lists this clonotype with many counts. J is TRBJ2-7 and V is TRBV14; 8 bases agree with TRBD1. This CDR3 has 13 residues. Germline values: CDR1 SGHDN, CDR2 FVKESK. J gave up 3 bases and V 3 bases, and 1 base lay outside the gene matches. The CDR3 loop is CASSHTGGYEQYF. The CDR3 DNA sequence: TGTGCCAGCAGCCATACAGGGGGCTACGAGCAGTACTTC.

At least ten counts were recorded for this clonotype. This chain uses TRBV12-3 or TRBV12-4 with TRBJ2-7; no reliable D call. CDR3 length equals 14 residues. V was cut by 6 bases and J by 6 bases, with 18 bases left in between. The CDR3, as DNA: TGTGCCAGCAGCCCTTGGCGGCCCTTCGGCGAGCAGTACTTC. Translating gives CASSPWRPFGEQYF.

The gene calls are TRBV5-1 and TRBJ2-2; 10 nucleotides agree with TRBD1. J gave up 5 bases and V 6 bases, and 7 bases lay outside the gene matches. The CDR3 is 15 amino acids. The V gene's germline CDR1 is SGHRS and CDR2 YFSETQ. DNA of the CDR3: TGCGCCAGCACCCTCGACAGGGGGCAGACCGGGGAGCTGTTTTTT. Translating gives CASTLDRGQTGELFF.

In its sample, this clonotype was seen many times. This may stem from a read error, because a much larger clone lies one nucleotide away. The chain joins TRBV9 to TRBJ2-5; the D gene is possibly TRBD1 (6 bases). This CDR3 has 13 residues. V lost 1 base to trimming and J lost 3 bases, with 7 bases between them. Germline loops: CDR1 SGDLS, CDR2 YYNGEE. The CDR3 sequence is CASSVQGKETQYF. CDR3 DNA sequence: TGTGCCAGCAGCGTACAGGGGAAAGAGACCCAGTACTTC.

This rearrangement joins TRBV24-1 to TRBJ2-7; 13 bases align to TRBD2. This CDR3 spans 17 amino acids. The ends lost 5 bases at V and 0 bases at J; junction bases unmatched: 6. Germline V gene data show CDR1 as KGHDR and CDR2 as SFDVKD. CDR3 in DNA: TGTGCCACCAGTGCCCGGACTAGCGGGGGAAACTCCTACGAGCAGTACTTC. Translation: CATSARTSGGNSYEQYF.

This clonotype was observed many times. The genes are TRBV7-3 and TRBJ2-5; TRBD1 matches at 8 bases. Germline assignment: CDR1 SGHTA and CDR2 FQGTGA. V lost 4 bases, J lost 5 bases, and 6 bases stayed unmatched. The CDR3 loop spans 14 amino acids. Here the CDR3 reads CASSSDRVGETQYF. The CDR3 bases are TGTGCCAGCAGCTCGGACAGGGTAGGCGAGACCCAGTACTTC.

Many counts were recorded for this clonotype. This chain connects TRBV4-2 to TRBJ2-7; no definite D call. Trimming cost V 3 bases and J 4 bases, with 16 bases left between them. The germline CDR1 and CDR2 sequences are LGHNA and YNFKEQ. The CDR3 has 15 amino acids. The CDR3 here is CASSHQTGPRYEQYF. The CDR3 region has the DNA TGTGCCAGCAGCCACCAGACTGGCCCGCGATACGAGCAGTACTTC.

The chain carries TRBV15 and TRBJ2-7; 9 bases match TRBD1. The CDR3 is 14 residues long. With 5 bases clipped from V and 2 bases from J, the junction kept 4 bases outside the gene matches. Per germline, CDR1 LNHNV and CDR2 YYDKDF (reference sequence). The DNA of the CDR3 is TGTGCCACCAGCGTGGGGACAGGGACCTACGAGCAGTACTTC. The encoded protein is CATSVGTGTYEQYF.

The rearrangement joins TRBV19 to TRBJ2-7; the D gene could be TRBD1 or TRBD2 (5 bases each). V dropped 5 bases and J dropped 5 bases, with 16 bases sitting between them. Germline V CDR1 and CDR2: LNHDA, SQIVND (reference sequence). The CDR3 has 14 amino acids. The CDR3 is CASSPTGDGHEQYF. The CDR3, as DNA: TGTGCCAGTAGTCCAACCGGGGACGGGCACGAGCAGTACTTC. The full variable domain, completed using reference TRBV19 and TRBJ2-7, is DGGITQSPKYLFRKEGQNVTLSCEQNLNHDAMYWYRQDPGQGLRLIYYSQIVNDFQKGDIAEGYSVSREKKESFPLTVTSAQKNPTAFYLCASSPTGDGHEQYFGPGTRLTVT.

Many counts were recorded for this clonotype. This chain uses TRBV27 with TRBJ1-3; maybe TRBD1 (6 bases). V shed 5 bases and J shed 0 bases, with 14 bases lying between them. This CDR3 contains 16 residues. CDR1 and CDR2 (germline): MNHEY, SMNVEV (reference sequence). Here the CDR3 reads CASSPNRAGSGNTIYF. CDR3 sequence (DNA): TGTGCCAGCAGTCCGAACAGGGCCGGCTCTGGAAACACCATATATTTT.

The rearrangement links TRBV9 to TRBJ1-2; no reliable D call. Germline loops: CDR1 SGDLS, CDR2 YYNGEE. Trimming stripped 4 bases from V and 9 bases from J, with 10 bases between. The CDR3 is made up of 11 amino acids. The CDR3 DNA follows: TGTGCCAGCAGCTCGCGTGGGAGCTACACCTTC. Translated: CASSSRGSYTF.

This clonotype was picked up many times. V is TRBV5-1 and J is TRBJ1-1; no firm D call. The CDR3 has 14 amino acids. Germline CDR1 and CDR2: SGHRS and YFSETQ. V lost 2 bases to trimming and J lost 1 base, with 9 bases between them. DNA for the CDR3: TGCGCCAGCAGCTTTTCTGGACGGAACACTGAAGCTTTCTTT. Its translation is CASSFSGRNTEAFF.

This clonotype was picked up many times. The chain combines TRBV2 with TRBJ2-5; D call uncertain. The CDR3 sequence is 12 residues long. Germline lookup yields CDR1 SNHLY and CDR2 FYNNEI. The ends were cut back, 4 bases at V and 4 bases at J, with 7 bases in the middle. The CDR3 coding sequence is TGTGCCAGCAGTGTTTTGGGAGAGACCCAGTACTTC. It specifies CASSVLGETQYF. The variable domain in full, completed from reference TRBV2 and TRBJ2-5, reads EPEVTQTPSHQVTQMGQEVILRCVPISNHLYFYWYRQILGQKVEFLVSFYNNEISEKSEIFDDQFSVERPDGSNFTLKIRSTKLEDSAMYFCASSVLGETQYFGPGTRLLVL.

This clonotype has at least ten counts. This rearrangement joins TRBV7-9 to TRBJ1-5, with a weak D call TRBD1 (6 bases). The CDR3 is 14 residues long. The germline V gene encodes CDR1 SEHNR and CDR2 FQNEAQ (reference sequence). The V and J ends lost 5 bases and 8 bases respectively, with 16 bases between them. The CDR3, as DNA: TGTGCCAGCAGCACAACAGGGTTTGGGGAGCCCCAGCATTTT. Translated: CASSTTGFGEPQHF. The complete variable domain, with remaining parts taken from reference TRBV7-9 and TRBJ1-5, reads DTGVSQNPRHKITKRGQNVTFRCDPISEHNRLYWYRQTLGQGPEFLTYFQNEAQLEKSRLLSDRFSAERPKGSFSTLEIQRTEQGDSAMYLCASSTTGFGEPQHFGDGTRLSIL.

The chain employs TRBV5-1 and TRBJ1-1; D is uncertain. Trimming pared 4 bases from V and 4 bases from J, leaving 17 bases between. The CDR3 is 15 residues long. Germline V CDR1 and CDR2: SGHRS, YFSETQ. This CDR3 is CASSDAKTTSTEAFF. CDR3 sequence (DNA): TGCGCCAGCAGCGACGCCAAGACAACCTCCACTGAAGCTTTCTTT.

Many counts were recorded for this clonotype. The chain employs TRBV25-1 and TRBJ2-7, with D possibly matching TRBD1 (6 bases). Germline V gene data show CDR1 as MGHDK and CDR2 as SYGVNS. Trimming took 6 bases from V and 3 from J, leaving 9 bases between them. The CDR3 runs to 12 residues. CDR3 sequence reads: CASRDRNYEQYF. The CDR3 nucleotides are TGTGCCAGCAGGGACAGAAACTACGAGCAGTACTTC.

At least ten counts were recorded for this clonotype. This chain links TRBV12-3 or TRBV12-4 with TRBJ2-5; no clear D gene. The CDR3 covers 12 residues. Trimming removed 2 bases at V and 4 bases at J, with 5 bases between. The CDR3 region has the DNA TGTGCCAGCAGTTTATCATTAGAGACCCAGTACTTC. Protein sequence: CASSLSLETQYF.

This clonotype was counted only a few times. The J gene is TRBJ2-7, the V gene TRBV20-1; 8 bases fit TRBD1. Germline V gives CDR1 DFQATT, CDR2 SNEGSKA (reference sequence). The CDR3 extends over 21 amino acids. Trimming cost V 2 bases and J 1 base; bases outside gene matches: 25. The CDR3 DNA reads TGCAGTGCTAGAAGAGATATCGTCGCCCGTCTCACAGGGGGTACGTCCTACGAGCAGTACTTC. Protein: CSARRDIVARLTGGTSYEQYF.

The chain combines TRBV6-5 with TRBJ1-1; a possible D gene is TRBD1 (5 bases). V was clipped by 2 bases and J by 1 base, with 11 bases between them. The CDR3 runs to 15 residues. The germline gives CDR1 MNHEY, CDR2 SVGAGI. The chain's CDR3 is CASSYPGRSNTEAFF. In nucleotides, the CDR3 is TGTGCCAGCAGTTACCCGGGACGGTCGAACACTGAAGCTTTCTTT.

This clonotype occurred many times. The V call is TRBV5-6, the J call TRBJ2-5, with D perhaps matching TRBD2 (6 bases). Trimming took off 4 bases at V and 0 bases at J, with 10 bases between the two ends. Looked up from germline, CDR1 is SGHDT and CDR2 is YYEEEE. This CDR3 has 14 residues. CDR3 DNA sequence: TGTGCCAGCAGCCCAGCGGGCCACCAAGAGACCCAGTACTTC. Translating it yields CASSPAGHQETQYF.

Concerning this clonotype: Likely a read error: the CDR3 ends without its conserved phenylalanine or tryptophan. This chain joins TRBV5-8 and TRBJ1-3; TRBD1 is a possible D gene (6 bases). V was trimmed by 3 bases and J by 4 bases, leaving 14 bases between them. The CDR3 has 15 residues. Germline assignment: CDR1 SGHTS and CDR2 YDEGEE. The CDR3 DNA reads TGTGCCAGCAGCTCCCTCCGGGGGCGCGGAAACACCATATATTAT. This gives the protein CASSSLRGRGNTIYY.

This clonotype was found a few times. The rearrangement uses TRBV30 and TRBJ1-5; D is unclear. V dropped 5 bases and J dropped 2 bases, with 10 bases sitting between them. The CDR3 covers 13 residues. Germline assignment: CDR1 GTSNPN and CDR2 SVGIG (reference sequence). CDR3 residues: CAWGRGGNQPQHF. In DNA form, the CDR3 reads TGTGCCTGGGGCCGGGGTGGCAATCAGCCCCAGCATTTT.